This T cell receptor beta chain stems from a study of blood T cell repertoires in COVID-19. This clone was seen once. Those enrolled, adults aged about 18 to 95 years, came from roughly 22 US areas. Only in-frame clones appear in the TCRdb table, and some are missing; sequencing was by immunoSEQ multiplex PCR. The table has about 280,000 clones, approximately 90% seen once; the top ten hold under 7%. Germline CDR1 reads MDHEN; CDR2 reads SYDVKM. Trimming cost V 5 bases and J 5 bases; bases outside gene matches: 8. The CDR3 loop spans 14 amino acids. Sequenced material: PBMCs or T cells enriched from blood (not recorded which). This chain joins TRBV28 and TRBJ2-5; 7 nucleotides match TRBD1. The sequence came from a middle-aged woman who had recovered from COVID-19. The DNA of the CDR3 is TGTGCCAGCAGTCCAGGGGGTGGCCGGGAGACCCAGTACTTC. This gives the protein CASSPGGGRETQYF.